These 32 T cell receptor beta chains share one sample of origin, sequenced in a study of blood T cell repertoires in COVID-19. Assay used: immunoSEQ multiplex PCR; TCRdb lists only in-frame clones, some missing. The data show fewer than 200,000 clones, 83% seen once. Sequenced input: PBMCs or T cells enriched from blood (not recorded which). The receptor source for this set is a woman between 45 and 60 years old who had recovered from COVID-19.

The CDR3 loop is CASSGPGFYEQYV. The CDR3 coding sequence is TGTGCCAGCAGTGGTCCGGGGTTCTACGAGCAGTACGTC. V is TRBV28 and J is TRBJ2-7; maybe TRBD2 (5 bases). V lost 5 bases, J lost 3 bases, and 11 bases lay in between. Germline values: CDR1 MDHEN, CDR2 SYDVKM. CDR3 length equals 13 residues.

The CDR3 nucleotides are TGCGCCAGCAGCCAACAGGGCCCTGAAGCTTTCTTT. Amino acid sequence: CASSQQGPEAFF. This rearrangement joins TRBV5-1 to TRBJ1-1, with a weak D call TRBD1 (6 bases). This CDR3 contains 12 residues. Germline-derived CDR1 and CDR2 are SGHRS and YFSETQ. V lost 4 bases and J 6 bases, leaving 10 bases between the germline ends.

The genes are TRBV29-1 and TRBJ2-1, with 7 bases identical to TRBD2. The J segment lost 5 bases and the V segment lost 2 bases, leaving 9 bases of the junction unmatched. Germline V CDR1 and CDR2: SQVTM, ANQGSEA. CDR3 length equals 15 residues. This CDR3 is CSVETVGTINNEQFF. In nucleotides, the CDR3 is TGCAGCGTTGAAACCGTCGGGACTATCAACAATGAGCAGTTCTTC.

The chain has TRBV12-2 and TRBJ1-1; TRBD1, the table's D call, lacks a check against the DNA. TRBV12-2 is a pseudogene locus. The CDR3 runs to 15 residues. DNA of the CDR3: TGTGCAAGTCGCTTAGTCGGACAGACAAACACTGAAGCTTTCTTT. This encodes CASRLVGQTNTEAFF.

In DNA, the CDR3 is TGTGCCAGCAGCCCACCGGGACTATATAACACCGGGGAGCTGTTTTTT. Protein sequence: CASSPPGLYNTGELFF. The genes are TRBV3-1 (or the pseudogene TRBV3-2) and TRBJ2-2; 7 positions agree with TRBD2. Germline values: CDR1 LGHDT, CDR2 YNNKEL (reference sequence). The CDR3 is made up of 16 amino acids. The J segment lost 2 bases and the V segment lost 4 bases, leaving 7 bases of the junction unmatched.

The chain has TRBV7-2 and TRBJ2-7; D is possibly TRBD2 (7 bases). Germline V gene sequence: CDR1 SGHTA, CDR2 FQGNSA. The CDR3 spans 15 residues. V was shortened by 3 bases and J by 4 bases, with 16 bases between the two germline ends. CDR3 bases: TGTGCCAGCAGCTTTCCTTCCGGGGGGCGTTACGAGCAGTACGTC. Its translation is CASSFPSGGRYEQYV.

The rearrangement joins TRBV16 to TRBJ1-2; tentatively, D is TRBD1 (6 bases). The V and J ends lost 0 bases and 8 bases respectively, with 13 bases between them. Germline loops: CDR1 KGHSY, CDR2 FQNENV. The CDR3 consists of 14 residues. Here the CDR3 DNA reads TGTGCCAGCAGCCAATCGGGCCGGGACACGGGCTACACCTTC. Translating it yields CASSQSGRDTGYTF.

V gene TRBV3-1 (or the pseudogene TRBV3-2) combines with J gene TRBJ2-5; D is possibly TRBD2 (7 bases). V was clipped by 1 base and J by 1 base, with 16 bases between them. Germline loops: CDR1 LGHDT, CDR2 YNNKEL (reference sequence). CDR3 size: 17 residues. CDR3 nucleotide sequence: TGTGCCAGCAGCCAAGTAGGTGCGGGGGCCATCCAAGAGACCCAGTACTTC. This encodes CASSQVGAGAIQETQYF.

The chain combines TRBV6-2 or TRBV6-3 with TRBJ1-5, with 7 bases aligning to TRBD1. Germline CDR1 is MNHEY and CDR2 is SVGEGT. Losses at the gene ends were 6 bases for V and 5 bases for J; bases not matched to a gene: 10. The CDR3 contains 15 residues. The CDR3 reads CASSPVGGQYQPQHF. Here the CDR3 DNA reads TGTGCCAGCAGCCCGGTAGGGGGACAGTATCAGCCCCAGCATTTT.

V is TRBV15 and J is TRBJ2-3; maybe TRBD2 (7 bases). From germline, CDR1 is LNHNV and CDR2 YYDKDF (reference sequence). The CDR3 has 16 amino acids. Trimming took 0 bases from V and 6 from J, leaving 16 bases between them. The chain's CDR3 is CATSRDLGGAPDTQYF. The CDR3 coding sequence is TGTGCCACCAGCAGAGATCTTGGGGGGGCGCCTGATACGCAGTATTTT.

By sample share, this clone is medium-sized. The V gene is TRBV5-6, the J gene TRBJ2-7; D perhaps matches TRBD2 (5 bases). The CDR3 consists of 14 residues. Trimming stripped 0 bases from V and 8 bases from J, with 15 bases between. Looked up from germline, CDR1 is SGHDT and CDR2 is YYEEEE. The CDR3 loop reads CASSLGAVPSKQYV. CDR3 coding DNA: TGTGCCAGCAGCTTGGGGGCGGTTCCTAGCAAGCAGTACGTC.

The chain links TRBV18 to TRBJ1-1; possible D gene TRBD1, 6 bases. V lost 6 bases to trimming and J lost 2 bases, with 13 bases between them. This CDR3 has 14 amino acids. CDR1 is KGHSH, CDR2 LQKENI, per germline. The CDR3 loop reads CASSPGAPNTEAFF. Here the CDR3 DNA reads TGTGCCAGCTCGCCAGGGGCCCCCAACACTGAAGCTTTCTTT.

The chain employs TRBV5-1 and TRBJ2-1, with D tentatively TRBD2 (5 bases). The CDR3 is made up of 15 amino acids. Germline CDR1 reads SGHRS; CDR2 reads YFSETQ. With 0 bases removed from V and 2 bases from J, the gap between germline ends came to 9 bases. CDR3: CASSLVLATYNEQFF. The CDR3, as DNA: TGCGCCAGCAGCTTGGTTCTAGCCACCTACAATGAGCAGTTCTTC.

The chain uses TRBV27 and TRBJ2-3; no firm D call. The CDR3 runs 13 residues. CDR1 MNHEY and CDR2 SMNVEV come from the germline V gene (reference sequence). V shed 6 bases and J shed 1 base, with 8 bases lying between them. CDR3 protein: CASRAQGTDTQYF. CDR3 sequence (DNA): TGTGCCAGCAGGGCCCAAGGCACAGATACGCAGTATTTT.

The V and J genes are TRBV5-1 and TRBJ2-5; the match to TRBD1 covers 9 bases. This CDR3 is 14 amino acids long. The germline gives CDR1 SGHRS, CDR2 YFSETQ. J gave up 6 bases and V 4 bases, and 7 bases lay outside the gene matches. The DNA for the CDR3 is TGCGCCAGCAGCCCGGGACAGGGTGGACAGACCCAGTACTTC. Protein product: CASSPGQGGQTQYF.

The chain employs TRBV19 and TRBJ2-3; 9 nucleotides agree with TRBD1. J lost 3 bases, V lost 4 bases, and 2 bases had no gene match. This CDR3 is built from 14 residues. Germline assignment: CDR1 LNHDA and CDR2 SQIVND (reference sequence). CDR3 sequence (DNA): TGTGCCAGTAGTAGACAGGGGGAGACAGATACGCAGTATTTT. Residues: CASSRQGETDTQYF.

The gene calls are TRBV6-5 and TRBJ1-1; unclear D gene. CDR1 and CDR2 (germline): MNHEY, SVGAGI. CDR3 length: 11 amino acids. V dropped 5 bases and J dropped 7 bases, with 8 bases sitting between them. The DNA for the CDR3 is TGTGCCAGCAGTAGGGAGGGTGAAGCTTTCTTT. As protein: CASSREGEAFF.

CDR3 residues: CASIQGGAGANVLTF. CDR3 sequence (DNA): TGTGCCAGCATCCAAGGGGGGGCTGGGGCCAACGTCCTGACTTTC. The chain joins TRBV7-2 to TRBJ2-6, with D perhaps matching TRBD2 (7 bases). The CDR3 spans 15 residues. Germline V gives CDR1 SGHTA, CDR2 FQGNSA. V lost 7 bases, J lost 2 bases, and 12 bases lay in between.

V usage is TRBV5-1 and J usage is TRBJ2-3, with 8 bases that match TRBD2. The germline gives CDR1 SGHRS, CDR2 YFSETQ. The CDR3 consists of 15 residues. The V gene end was trimmed by 1 base and the J gene end by 6 bases; junction bases not matched to a gene: 7. As DNA, the CDR3 is TGCGCCAGCAGCTTGATGTCGGGAGGGTCGGATACGCAGTATTTT. The encoded protein is CASSLMSGGSDTQYF.

The rearrangement uses TRBV27 and TRBJ2-2; a possible D gene is TRBD1 (5 bases). Trimming stripped 6 bases from V and 3 bases from J, with 17 bases between. Germline values: CDR1 MNHEY, CDR2 SMNVEV (reference sequence). CDR3 length equals 16 residues. For the CDR3, the DNA is TGTGCCAGCAGCGGCCCCCGACAGCGAGACACCGGGGAGCTGTTTTTT. Protein sequence: CASSGPRQRDTGELFF.

V usage is TRBV5-1 and J usage is TRBJ1-4; TRBD1 matches 8 bases. Losses at the gene ends were 4 bases for V and 5 bases for J; bases not matched to a gene: 4. The CDR3 has 14 amino acids. Germline V lookup: CDR1 SGHRS, CDR2 YFSETQ. This CDR3 is CASSMGTGNEKLFF. CDR3 bases: TGCGCCAGCAGCATGGGGACAGGCAATGAAAAACTGTTTTTT.

CDR3 sequence: CASRSPGEGYTF. CDR3 sequence (DNA): TGTGCCAGCAGAAGTCCGGGGGAAGGCTACACCTTC. J is TRBJ1-2 and V is TRBV7-6, with D possibly TRBD1 on 5 matching bases. Trimming took 6 bases from V and 8 from J, leaving 13 bases between them. There are 12 residues in the CDR3. Germline V gene data show CDR1 as SGHVS and CDR2 as FNYEAQ.

The chain has TRBV7-6 and TRBJ1-1; 7 bases agree with TRBD1. Trimming cost V 3 bases and J 3 bases; bases outside gene matches: 7. The CDR3 covers 15 residues. The germline gives CDR1 SGHVS, CDR2 FNYEAQ. CDR3 protein: CASSFPTGTDTEAFF. The CDR3 DNA sequence: TGTGCCAGCAGCTTCCCGACAGGGACGGACACTGAAGCTTTCTTT.

The chain recombines TRBV7-2 with TRBJ1-1; no reliable D call. The germline V gene has CDR1 SGHTA and CDR2 FQGNSA. Trimming removed 4 bases from V and 0 bases from J, with 6 bases in between. The CDR3 length is 13 residues. Written as DNA, the CDR3 is TGTGCCAGCAGCTCCACAATGAACACTGAAGCTTTCTTT. This codes for CASSSTMNTEAFF. The full variable domain, rest sourced from reference TRBV7-2 and TRBJ1-1, is GAGVSQSPSNKVTEKGKDVELRCDPISGHTALYWYRQSLGQGLEFLIYFQGNSAPDKSGLPSDRFSAERTGGSVSTLTIQRTQQEDSAVYLCASSSTMNTEAFFGQGTRLTVV.

This chain links TRBV28 with TRBJ2-4; TRBD2 is a possible D gene (5 bases). The V and J ends lost 5 bases and 2 bases respectively, with 13 bases between them. The CDR3 extends over 15 amino acids. Germline CDR1 and CDR2: MDHEN and SYDVKM. CDR3 sequence (DNA): TGTGCCAGCAGTGTCCACGACGGGACCAAAAACATTCAGTACTTC. Translated, it gives CASSVHDGTKNIQYF.

The chain is built from TRBV5-1 and TRBJ2-1; D is perhaps TRBD1 (5 bases). Trimming left V 2 bases short and J 8 bases short, with 8 bases between. This CDR3 has 12 amino acids. Looked up from germline, CDR1 is SGHRS and CDR2 is YFSETQ. The CDR3 region is CASSLTGDEQFF. Here the CDR3 DNA reads TGCGCCAGCAGCTTAACAGGAGATGAGCAGTTCTTC.

This clone was detected only once. V gene TRBV4-1 combines with J gene TRBJ2-3; possible D gene TRBD2, 5 bases. This CDR3 spans 13 amino acids. Per germline, CDR1 MGHRA and CDR2 YSYEKL. CDR3 nucleotide sequence: TGCGCAAGCCGGACTTCTAGCACAGATACGCAGTATTTT. It codes for CASRTSSTDTQYF.

The rearrangement joins TRBV21-1 to TRBJ2-7; the D call in the table, TRBD2, was not verified against the DNA. TRBV21-1 is classified as a pseudogene. There are 20 residues in the CDR3. In DNA, the CDR3 is TGTGCCAGCAGCAAAGCGGAGGGGAACCAACAGTTAGACTCCTCCTACGAGCAGTACGTC. Residues: CASSKAEGNQQLDSSYEQYV.

As concerns this clone: This same CDR3 is encoded by further DNA sequences in the sample. This rearrangement joins TRBV19 to TRBJ1-2; 7 bases align to TRBD1. CDR1 is LNHDA and CDR2 is SQIVND in the germline V gene (reference sequence). V lost 3 bases and J lost 3; bases outside the gene matches: 4. The CDR3 extends over 14 amino acids. CDR3 sequence reads: CASSIVGGDYGYTF. CDR3 nucleotides: TGTGCCAGTAGTATCGTAGGGGGCGACTATGGCTACACCTTC.

The gene calls are TRBV7-8 and TRBJ1-6; 7 bases map to TRBD1. This CDR3 is built from 17 residues. Germline V gene data show CDR1 as SGHVS and CDR2 as FQNEAQ. With 5 bases clipped from V and 7 bases from J, the junction kept 14 bases outside the gene matches. In DNA, the CDR3 is TGTGCCAGCAGCATCTTGACAGGGCCCCGATTCAATTCACCCCTCCACTTT. Translated, it gives CASSILTGPRFNSPLHF.

This rearrangement joins TRBV30 to TRBJ2-7; 13 bases fit TRBD2. In germline, CDR1 is GTSNPN, CDR2 SVGIG (reference sequence). Trimming at V came to 1 base and at J to 5 bases, leaving 20 bases not matched to a gene. The CDR3 is made up of 20 amino acids. This CDR3 is CAWSGWTSGRMLMVPHEQYV. The DNA of the CDR3 is TGTGCCTGGAGTGGATGGACTAGCGGGAGAATGCTCATGGTTCCCCACGAGCAGTACGTC.

The J gene is TRBJ2-2, the V gene TRBV7-9; D gene ambiguous. The V gene lost 5 bases and the J gene lost 2 bases, with 3 bases spanning the gap. Germline loops: CDR1 SEHNR, CDR2 FQNEAQ (reference sequence). The CDR3 covers 12 residues. The CDR3 sequence: CASSLNTGELFF. The DNA of the CDR3 is TGTGCCAGCAGCCTCAACACCGGGGAGCTGTTTTTT.